Each of the 14 T cell receptor beta chains below was sequenced from the same sample in a study of T cell responses to AZD1222 COVID-19 vaccine listed by TCRdb under 2021. Reading the label with the study, this specimen's time point is: baseline before first vaccination. Libraries were prepared through the immunoSEQ multiplex PCR assay. TCRdb obtained this table from immuneACCESS and retained in-frame rearrangements with V and J assigned. These tables miss some clones; where compared with another copy, unresolved V genes account for less than half of the shortfall, and the remainder is unexplained. This sample comprises roughly 120,000 clones, approximately 94% of them detected only once. Clones ranked in the top ten supply 6% to 7% of the sample. The specimen comprised peripheral blood, sampled on day 0 of AZD1222 vaccination. The receptors shown here come from an adult in good health.

The rearrangement joins TRBV28 to TRBJ2-7; TRBD2 might be the D (7 bases). The ends were cut back, 9 bases at V and 2 bases at J, with 14 bases in the middle. The CDR3 contains 13 residues. Germline-derived CDR1 and CDR2 are MDHEN and SYDVKM. CDR3 in amino acids: CASQQGGAYEQYF. The CDR3 region has the DNA TGTGCCAGTCAACAGGGAGGGGCCTACGAGCAGTACTTC.

This chain links TRBV29-1 with TRBJ1-2; tentative D call: TRBD1 (5 bases). The CDR3 has 13 residues. Germline V gene lookup returns CDR1 SQVTM and CDR2 ANQGSEA. V was pared by 4 bases and J by 0 bases, with 9 bases between. The CDR3 loop reads CSVGGAPNYGYTF. For the CDR3, the DNA is TGCAGCGTTGGGGGCGCTCCTAACTATGGCTACACCTTC.

The V and J genes are TRBV15 and TRBJ1-5; D is uncertain. There are 14 residues in the CDR3. The germline CDR1 and CDR2 sequences are LNHNV and YYDKDF (reference sequence). The ends were cut back, 9 bases at V and 0 bases at J, with 12 bases in the middle. The CDR3 reads CATNLHGSNQPQHF. The CDR3 nucleotides read TGTGCCACTAATTTGCACGGTAGCAATCAGCCCCAGCATTTT.

The rearrangement uses TRBV6-1 and TRBJ1-5; tentatively, D is TRBD1 (6 bases). Trimming cost V 4 bases and J 0 bases, with 13 bases left between them. Germline V CDR1 and CDR2: MNHNS, SASEGT. This CDR3 spans 16 amino acids. Written as DNA, the CDR3 is TGTGCCAGCAGTGGCACAGGGCTGAATAGCAATCAGCCCCAGCATTTT. Residues: CASSGTGLNSNQPQHF.

The rearrangement links TRBV30 to TRBJ1-6; no definite D call. The CDR3 totals 13 residues. Germline V gene lookup returns CDR1 GTSNPN and CDR2 SVGIG (reference sequence). V was trimmed by 3 bases and J by 6 bases, leaving 9 bases between them. The CDR3 loop is CAWRGNLNSPLHF. The DNA of the CDR3 is TGTGCCTGGAGAGGGAATCTTAATTCACCCCTCCACTTT.

The chain joins TRBV7-9 to TRBJ2-7; no reliable D call. The V end lost 1 base, the J end lost 3 bases, and 4 bases lay between the germline ends. The CDR3 totals 12 residues. Germline CDR1 is SEHNR and CDR2 is FQNEAQ (reference sequence). This CDR3 reads CASSLGRYEQYF. The CDR3 DNA reads TGTGCCAGCAGCTTAGGCCGCTACGAGCAGTACTTC. Full variable domain (missing parts from reference TRBV7-9 and TRBJ2-7): DTGVSQNPRHKITKRGQNVTFRCDPISEHNRLYWYRQTLGQGPEFLTYFQNEAQLEKSRLLSDRFSAERPKGSFSTLEIQRTEQGDSAMYLCASSLGRYEQYFGPGTRLTVT.

This chain uses TRBV7-9 with TRBJ2-3; TRBD2 matches 12 bases. This CDR3 has 15 amino acids. From germline, CDR1 is SEHNR and CDR2 FQNEAQ (reference sequence). V dropped 5 bases and J dropped 6; count of bases not matched to a gene: 6. For the CDR3, the DNA is TGTGCCAGCAGCCCGAGACTAGCGGGAGTGGATACGCAGTATTTT. Translation gives CASSPRLAGVDTQYF.

This chain joins TRBV7-7 and TRBJ2-2; D ambiguous. Germline loops: CDR1 SSHAT, CDR2 FNYEAQ (reference sequence). The V and J ends lost 1 base and 2 bases respectively, with 5 bases between them. The CDR3 runs to 14 residues. The CDR3 loop reads CASSLGLNTGELFF. As DNA, the CDR3 is TGTGCCAGCAGCTTAGGACTTAACACCGGGGAGCTGTTTTTT.

This clone was picked up one time. The chain combines TRBV30 with TRBJ1-1, with D perhaps TRBD1 (6 bases). This CDR3 region has 13 residues. Germline CDR1 GTSNPN, CDR2 SVGIG (reference sequence). The ends were cut back, 0 bases at V and 11 bases at J, with 16 bases in the middle. Here the CDR3 reads CAWSVREGVRAFF. CDR3 nucleotide sequence: TGTGCCTGGAGTGTACGTGAGGGGGTAAGGGCTTTCTTT.

This rearrangement joins TRBV7-8 to TRBJ2-1; TRBD2 agrees at 14 bases. CDR3 length: 14 residues. Germline assignment: CDR1 SGHVS and CDR2 FQNEAQ. The trim removed 5 bases at V and 10 bases at J, leaving 4 bases unmatched. The DNA of the CDR3 is TGTGCCAGCAGCCAGGGGACTAGCGGGGGCGAGCAGTTCTTC. Protein: CASSQGTSGGEQFF.

The chain is built from TRBV6-5 and TRBJ2-7; D uncertain. This CDR3 spans 15 amino acids. Trimming removed 4 bases from V and 0 bases from J, with 13 bases in between. Per germline, CDR1 MNHEY and CDR2 SVGAGI. DNA of the CDR3: TGTGCCAGCAGTTCCTCAACACCTAGCTCCTACGAGCAGTACTTC. It codes for CASSSSTPSSYEQYF.

V is TRBV5-6 and J is TRBJ2-7; 8 bases align to TRBD2. The germline gives CDR1 SGHDT, CDR2 YYEEEE. V lost 4 bases to trimming and J lost 12 bases; unmatched junction nucleotides: 12. This CDR3 region has 13 residues. CDR3 in amino acids: CASSSSIIAGTYF. The CDR3 bases are TGTGCCAGCAGCAGCTCCATCATAGCGGGGACGTACTTC.

The chain has TRBV3-1 (or the pseudogene TRBV3-2) and TRBJ2-1; 11 nucleotides line up with TRBD2. V lost 6 bases and J lost 3; bases outside the gene matches: 7. This CDR3 has 16 amino acids. CDR1 and CDR2 from the germline V gene are LGHDT and YNNKEL (reference sequence). The CDR3 loop is CASRHVAGGGYNEQFF. Here the CDR3 DNA reads TGTGCCAGCAGACACGTAGCGGGGGGGGGCTACAATGAGCAGTTCTTC.

The CDR3 loop reads CASSLGYSTDTQYF. The CDR3 DNA reads as TGTGCCAGCAGCTTAGGGTATAGCACAGATACGCAGTATTTT. This chain uses TRBV7-9 with TRBJ2-3; D remains unclear. V lost 1 base and J lost 0, with 5 bases in between. This CDR3 is built from 14 residues. Germline assignment: CDR1 SEHNR and CDR2 FQNEAQ (reference sequence).